These 7 T cell receptor beta chains were sequenced from one sample in a study of T cells in localized non-small cell lung cancer. Sequencing used immunoSEQ multiplex PCR; TCRdb keeps in-frame clones, though not all of them. The sample lists around 21,000 clones, roughly 89% seen once, with 5.5% to 7% in the top ten. The source was peripheral blood, collected before any cancer treatment. The receptors here all came from a male donor older than 55 with stage I squamous cell lung carcinoma.

The J gene is TRBJ1-1, the V gene TRBV18; TRBD1 matches 10 bases. The V segment lost 6 bases and the J segment 0 bases; nucleotides outside the gene matches: 4. The CDR3 is made up of 15 amino acids. Germline values: CDR1 KGHSH, CDR2 LQKENI. Written as DNA, the CDR3 is TGTGCCAGCTCCCGACAGGGGGCTTTGAACACTGAAGCTTTCTTT. As protein: CASSRQGALNTEAFF. The whole variable domain, filled in from reference TRBV18 and TRBJ1-1, reads NAGVMQNPRHLVRRRGQEARLRCSPMKGHSHVYWYRQLPEEGLKFMVYLQKENIIDESGMPKERFSAEFPKEGPSILRIQQVVRGDSAAYFCASSRQGALNTEAFFGQGTRLTVV.

The chain has TRBV2 and TRBJ2-5, with 7 nucleotides matching TRBD2. Germline values: CDR1 SNHLY, CDR2 FYNNEI. The length of the CDR3 is 14 residues. V shed 5 bases, J shed 5 bases, and the junction held 8 bases outside the gene matches. CDR3 protein: CASSYRGLGETQYF. In DNA form, the CDR3 reads TGTGCCAGCAGTTATCGAGGACTAGGGGAGACCCAGTACTTC.

This chain connects TRBV5-4 to TRBJ2-3; D ambiguous. CDR1 and CDR2 from the germline V gene are SGHNT and YYREEE (reference sequence). Trimming took 0 bases from V and 7 from J, leaving 12 bases between them. The CDR3 spans 14 residues. CDR3 DNA sequence: TGTGCCAGCAGCTTGGCTCTAGAATCCAATACGCAGTATTTT. This codes for CASSLALESNTQYF.

The V and J genes are TRBV27 and TRBJ1-1; D is possibly TRBD1 (6 bases). Deletions cut 5 bases from V and 5 bases from J, with 18 bases between. The CDR3 has 15 residues. CDR1 and CDR2 (germline): MNHEY, SMNVEV (reference sequence). The CDR3 sequence is CASSLGQSNWTEAFF. In nucleotides, the CDR3 is TGTGCCAGCAGTCTAGGACAGTCAAATTGGACTGAAGCTTTCTTT.

The J gene is TRBJ2-1, the V gene TRBV27, with 10 bases aligning to TRBD1. This CDR3 contains 15 residues. Trimming removed 3 bases from V and 16 bases from J; junction bases left unmatched: 15. CDR1 and CDR2 (germline): MNHEY, SMNVEV (reference sequence). The CDR3 DNA is TGTGCCAGCAGTTTGTCCCTCAGGGCGGGACAGGGGATCTTCTTC. As protein: CASSLSLRAGQGIFF.

The chain recombines TRBV20-1 with TRBJ2-3; D is undetermined. Germline V gives CDR1 DFQATT, CDR2 SNEGSKA (reference sequence). V was trimmed by 3 bases and J by 5 bases, leaving 3 bases between them. CDR3 length: 10 amino acids. CDR3 sequence (DNA): TGCAGTGCTAGTAGAGATACGCAGTATTTT. Amino acids: CSASRDTQYF.

This chain uses TRBV10-3 with TRBJ1-1, with a weak D call TRBD1 (5 bases). Germline V gene data show CDR1 as ENHRY and CDR2 as SYGVKD. This CDR3 has 15 amino acids. Trimming pared 8 bases from V and 0 bases from J, leaving 16 bases between. The CDR3 spells CAIGEGKGMNTEAFF. CDR3 DNA sequence: TGTGCCATCGGGGAGGGGAAGGGGATGAACACTGAAGCTTTCTTT.